The 23 T cell receptor beta chains reported below all come from one sample, sequenced in a study of blood T cell repertoires in COVID-19. Clones were read by immunoSEQ multiplex PCR, and TCRdb kept only the in-frame ones, dropping some. The sample holds more than 50,000 clones; 65% to 85% are singletons and the top ten take about 45%. Sequenced material: peripheral blood. These receptors all come from a man between 65 and 80 years old with active or convalescent COVID-19.

V usage is TRBV5-1 and J usage is TRBJ2-7; 8 bases fit TRBD2. The CDR3 loop spans 13 amino acids. Germline loops: CDR1 SGHRS, CDR2 YFSETQ. J gave up 6 bases and V 4 bases, and 6 bases lay outside the gene matches. The CDR3 nucleotides are TGCGCCAGCAGCAGATTACGGGGGGGCGAGCAGTACTTC. This encodes CASSRLRGGEQYF.

V gene TRBV15 combines with J gene TRBJ2-7; no reliable D call. V lost 0 bases, J lost 3 bases, and 12 bases lay in between. The germline CDR1 and CDR2 sequences are LNHNV and YYDKDF (reference sequence). This CDR3 is built from 15 residues. As DNA, the CDR3 is TGTGCCACCAGCAGAGATCGAGATAGAGGCTACGAGCAGTACTTC. Translating gives CATSRDRDRGYEQYF.

The chain links TRBV6-2 or TRBV6-3 to TRBJ1-5; D is unclear. Trimming shortened V by 4 bases and J by 0 bases, and 4 bases separated the two germline ends. Germline V gene sequence: CDR1 MNHEY, CDR2 SVGEGT. The CDR3 contains 13 residues. CDR3 region: CASSSISNQPQHF. DNA for the CDR3: TGTGCCAGCAGTTCCATTAGCAATCAGCCCCAGCATTTT.

V is TRBV7-9 and J is TRBJ1-2; D remains ambiguous. V dropped 6 bases and J dropped 0 bases, with 11 bases sitting between them. From germline, CDR1 is SEHNR and CDR2 FQNEAQ (reference sequence). This CDR3 region has 14 residues. CDR3 amino acids: CASRPTGANYGYTF. The CDR3 region has the DNA TGTGCCAGCAGGCCAACCGGAGCTAACTATGGCTACACCTTC.

The J gene is TRBJ1-2, the V gene TRBV24-1, with 8 bases aligning to TRBD1. J lost 2 bases, V lost 4 bases, and 5 bases had no gene match. Germline V gives CDR1 KGHDR, CDR2 SFDVKD. CDR3 size: 15 residues. The CDR3 coding sequence is TGTGCCACCAGTGAAAACAGGGGGGGGAACTATGGCTACACCTTC. Protein product: CATSENRGGNYGYTF.

The chain links TRBV6-5 to TRBJ2-1, with 12 bases matching TRBD2. V shed 7 bases and J 3 bases; nucleotides not matched to a gene: 4. The CDR3 runs to 15 residues. Germline CDR1 MNHEY, CDR2 SVGAGI. CDR3 residues: CASTTSGRLYNEQFF. The CDR3 DNA is TGTGCCAGCACGACTAGCGGGAGACTCTACAATGAGCAGTTCTTC.

The rearrangement joins TRBV7-2 to TRBJ1-2, with a weak D call TRBD1 (6 bases). Germline V gives CDR1 SGHTA, CDR2 FQGNSA. V lost 0 bases to trimming and J lost 8 bases, with 22 bases between them. CDR3 length: 17 residues. DNA for the CDR3: TGTGCCAGCAGCTTAGCGTGGGTGGACAGCCTAGGTGGGGGCTACACCTTC. Translated, it gives CASSLAWVDSLGGGYTF.

The chain links TRBV28 to TRBJ2-2, with D perhaps matching TRBD2 (7 bases). The CDR3 extends over 15 amino acids. In germline, CDR1 is MDHEN, CDR2 SYDVKM. V was pared by 5 bases and J by 5 bases, with 15 bases between. This CDR3 is CASSLGGARTGELFF. The CDR3, as DNA: TGTGCCAGCAGTCTAGGGGGGGCGAGGACCGGGGAGCTGTTTTTT.

The chain employs TRBV7-2 and TRBJ2-7; 7 bases are shared with TRBD2. Germline V gives CDR1 SGHTA, CDR2 FQGNSA. The J segment lost 6 bases and the V segment lost 3 bases, leaving 5 bases of the junction unmatched. This CDR3 contains 13 residues. CDR3 DNA: TGTGCCAGCAGCTTGGCCACTAGCGCCGAGCAGTACTTC. Translated, it gives CASSLATSAEQYF.

The DNA for the CDR3 is TGTGCCAGCAGCGTAGGGCCTCCCGCCGGGGAGCTGTTTTTT. It yields the protein CASSVGPPAGELFF. The chain carries TRBV9 and TRBJ2-2; D not certain. This CDR3 is 14 amino acids long. V was clipped by 0 bases and J by 6 bases, with 9 bases between them. Germline CDR1 reads SGDLS; CDR2 reads YYNGEE.

V and J are TRBV11-3 and TRBJ1-2; TRBD1 is a possible D gene (6 bases). This CDR3 contains 15 residues. Looked up from germline, CDR1 is SGHNT and CDR2 is YENEEA. Trimming removed 5 bases from V and 5 bases from J, with 18 bases in between. CDR3 protein: CASSVQPGQTYGYTF. CDR3 sequence (DNA): TGTGCCAGCAGCGTACAGCCTGGACAGACATATGGCTACACCTTC. Full variable domain (remainder filled in from reference TRBV11-3 and TRBJ1-2): EAGVVQSPRYKIIEKKQPVAFWCNPISGHNTLYWYLQNLGQGPELLIRYENEEAVDDSQLPKDRFSAERLKGVDSTLKIQPAELGDSAVYLCASSVQPGQTYGYTFGSGTRLTVV.

CDR3 DNA: TGTGCCAGCAGCCAAGATAGAACAGGGTCCGAGCAGTACTTC. Translation gives CASSQDRTGSEQYF. The chain combines TRBV14 with TRBJ2-7; D perhaps matches TRBD1 (6 bases). Trimming left V 0 bases short and J 6 bases short, with 12 bases between. The CDR3 spans 14 residues. CDR1 is SGHDN, CDR2 FVKESK, per germline.

This clone was observed a handful of times. The genes are TRBV9 and TRBJ2-7, with TRBD1 identical over 7 bases. V lost 3 bases to trimming and J lost 5 bases; unmatched junction nucleotides: 2. This CDR3 contains 12 residues. Germline CDR1 reads SGDLS; CDR2 reads YYNGEE. The CDR3 spells CASSDQGDEQYF. The CDR3 DNA is TGTGCCAGCAGCGACCAGGGGGACGAGCAGTACTTC. Drawing the rest from reference TRBV9 and TRBJ2-7, the complete variable domain is DSGVTQTPKHLITATGQRVTLRCSPRSGDLSVYWYQQSLDQGLQFLIQYYNGEERAKGNILERFSAQQFPDLHSELNLSSLELGDSALYFCASSDQGDEQYFGPGTRLTVT.

The rearrangement uses TRBV7-2 and TRBJ2-5; D is unclear. Germline V gives CDR1 SGHTA, CDR2 FQGNSA. Between the trimmed V and J ends, which lost 4 bases and 4 bases, there was a span of 16 bases. The CDR3 runs to 15 residues. In DNA, the CDR3 is TGTGCCAGCAGCTCGTCGGGTCGATCGGGAGAGACCCAGTACTTC. Translating it yields CASSSSGRSGETQYF.

The table lists this clone with a few counts. The chain joins TRBV5-6 to TRBJ2-7; 10 bases are shared with TRBD1. There are 16 residues in the CDR3. The germline gives CDR1 SGHDT, CDR2 YYEEEE. The V segment lost 1 base and the J segment 4 bases; nucleotides outside the gene matches: 8. The CDR3 spells CASSLFSGTGAYEQYF. The CDR3 DNA follows: TGTGCCAGCAGCTTGTTCTCCGGGACAGGGGCTTACGAGCAGTACTTC.

This clone was seen a single time. The chain is built from TRBV10-3 and TRBJ2-4; TRBD1 matches at 8 bases. With V trimmed by 10 bases and J by 6 bases, 5 bases remained unmatched. Per germline, CDR1 ENHRY and CDR2 SYGVKD. This CDR3 is 12 amino acids long. For the CDR3, the DNA is TGTGCCAACGGACAGGGCGGAAACATTCAGTACTTC. It encodes CANGQGGNIQYF.

The rearrangement links TRBV11-2 to TRBJ1-1; D is unclear. Trimming removed 3 bases at V and 4 bases at J, with 9 bases between. From germline, CDR1 is SGHAT and CDR2 FQNNGV. The CDR3 is made up of 13 amino acids. CDR3 sequence reads: CASSFVLRTEAFF. As DNA, the CDR3 is TGTGCCAGCAGCTTTGTTCTCCGCACTGAAGCTTTCTTT.

This clone was counted a single time. The V and J genes are TRBV29-1 and TRBJ1-3, with D tentatively TRBD1 (5 bases). Trimming pared 5 bases from V and 2 bases from J, leaving 10 bases between. CDR1 and CDR2 from the germline V gene are SQVTM and ANQGSEA. The CDR3 extends over 13 amino acids. The CDR3 loop reads CSVHGTPGNTIYF. The CDR3 DNA reads TGCAGCGTTCACGGGACTCCTGGAAACACCATATATTTT.

This clone was counted a few times. The V gene is TRBV6-1, the J gene TRBJ1-5; possibly TRBD1 for D (6 bases). The CDR3 has 14 residues. Per germline, CDR1 MNHNS and CDR2 SASEGT. V was pared by 3 bases and J by 6 bases, with 12 bases between. The DNA of the CDR3 is TGTGCCAGCAGTGAGTCAGGGGTAGGTCAGCCCCAGCATTTT. Translation: CASSESGVGQPQHF.

The J gene is TRBJ2-1, the V gene TRBV6-6, with 11 bases that match TRBD1. Germline V gives CDR1 MNHNY, CDR2 SVGAGI (reference sequence). The CDR3 is 16 residues long. V shed 4 bases, J shed 4 bases, and the junction held 6 bases outside the gene matches. The CDR3: CASSSLDRGPYNEQFF. As DNA, the CDR3 is TGTGCCAGCAGTTCCCTGGACAGGGGGCCTTACAATGAGCAGTTCTTC.

This clone has only a few counts. This chain uses TRBV6-5 with TRBJ1-5; D ambiguous. CDR1 is MNHEY and CDR2 is SVGAGI in the germline V gene. The CDR3 totals 15 residues. The V end lost 0 bases, the J end lost 0 bases, and 6 bases lay between the germline ends. In nucleotides, the CDR3 is TGTGCCAGCAGTTACTCTGCAGATAGCAATCAGCCCCAGCATTTT. It codes for CASSYSADSNQPQHF.

The chain combines TRBV5-1 with TRBJ1-2; TRBD1 might be the D (6 bases). This CDR3 is built from 13 residues. Germline CDR1 and CDR2: SGHRS and YFSETQ. V lost 5 bases and J 3 bases, leaving 11 bases between the germline ends. As DNA, the CDR3 is TGCGCCAGCAGTGGGTCAGGGGACTATGGCTACACCTTC. Protein product: CASSGSGDYGYTF.

The chain links TRBV29-1 to TRBJ2-7; perhaps TRBD1 as D (8 bases). Germline CDR1 reads SQVTM; CDR2 reads ANQGSEA. The CDR3 loop spans 15 amino acids. Trimming left V 6 bases short and J 2 bases short, with 20 bases between. The CDR3 nucleotides are TGCAGCGTAGGCACGCGACAGGGGACTACCTACGAGCAGTACTTC. Its protein product is CSVGTRQGTTYEQYF.